This entry lists 28 T cell receptor beta chains sequenced from one sample in a study of T cells in Graves' hyperthyroidism and ophthalmopathy. Amplification of TCR beta CDR3 regions was performed using RNA transcripts as template. RT-PCR in the first round (using the HTBI primer set) targeted the TCR CDR3. TCRdb independently ran MiXCR on the multiplex PCR reads; one entry per CDR3 protein. The sample records about 210,000 distinct CDR3 sequences, more than 15% being singletons. The sequenced sample consisted of blood. The receptors come from a man aged 45-60 years with Graves' hyperthyroidism.

The CDR3 sequence is CASSIRWPSTDTQYF. The CDR3 DNA follows: TGTGCCAGTAGTATTCGTTGGCCTAGCACAGATACGCAGTATTTT. This chain connects TRBV19 to TRBJ2-3; no reliable D call. Per the germline V gene, CDR1 is LNHDA and CDR2 is SQIVND (reference sequence). The CDR3 loop spans 15 amino acids. V shed 3 bases and J shed 0 bases, with 10 bases lying between them.

Here the CDR3 reads CSAWDRGFTEAFF. In nucleotides, the CDR3 is TGCAGTGCTTGGGACAGGGGCTTCACTGAAGCTTTCTTT. This chain uses TRBV20-1 with TRBJ1-1; TRBD1 agrees at 10 bases. J gave up 4 bases and V 5 bases, and 4 bases lay outside the gene matches. CDR1 and CDR2 from the germline V gene are DFQATT and SNEGSKA (reference sequence). CDR3 length: 13 residues.

V usage is TRBV5-5 and J usage is TRBJ1-2, with D possibly TRBD1 on 5 matching bases. The CDR3 extends over 14 amino acids. The germline CDR1 and CDR2 sequences are SGHKS and YYEKEE (reference sequence). V lost 1 base and J 2 bases, leaving 9 bases between the germline ends. The CDR3 reads CASSLRDGNYGYTF. CDR3 DNA: TGTGCCAGCAGCTTGAGGGACGGGAACTATGGCTACACCTTC.

This clonotype was counted many times. The chain recombines TRBV7-9 with TRBJ2-3; 10 bases align to TRBD2. The trim removed 5 bases at V and 3 bases at J, leaving 2 bases unmatched. Per germline, CDR1 SEHNR and CDR2 FQNEAQ (reference sequence). This CDR3 spans 14 amino acids. In nucleotides, the CDR3 is TGTGCCAGCAGCACTAGCGGGATAACAGATACGCAGTATTTT. Its translation is CASSTSGITDTQYF.

The table lists this clonotype with many counts. V and J are TRBV11-2 and TRBJ1-2; D gene uncertain. CDR1 and CDR2 (germline): SGHAT, FQNNGV. V lost 3 bases to trimming and J lost 8 bases, with 7 bases between them. The CDR3 extends over 11 amino acids. For the CDR3, the DNA is TGTGCCAGCAGCTTCAACGAGGGCTACACCTTC. It specifies CASSFNEGYTF.

This chain uses TRBV6-1 with TRBJ2-1, with 8 bases lining up with TRBD2. The V gene's germline CDR1 is MNHNS and CDR2 SASEGT. V trimming: 7 bases; J trimming: 1 base; junction bases outside the gene matches: 3. The CDR3 consists of 14 residues. CDR3 bases: TGTGCCAGCATGCGCGGGGGGTCCTACAATGAGCAGTTCTTC. This gives the protein CASMRGGSYNEQFF.

A remark on this clonotype: A read error may be the cause here, since a much bigger clone is one base away. Because the CDR3 is missing its conserved closing phenylalanine or tryptophan, this is likely a read error. The CDR3: CASSRGLGYGYTI. The CDR3 DNA reads as TGCGCCAGCAGCAGGGGTTTGGGCTATGGCTACACCATC. The chain recombines TRBV5-1 with TRBJ1-2; D perhaps matches TRBD1 (5 bases). Germline V lookup: CDR1 SGHRS, CDR2 YFSETQ. Trimming took 4 bases from V and 4 from J, leaving 11 bases between them. The length of the CDR3 is 13 residues.

This clonotype has ten or more counts. The chain joins TRBV11-2 to TRBJ2-1; no firm D call. Trimming shortened V by 1 base and J by 5 bases, and 6 bases separated the two germline ends. Germline CDR1 SGHAT, CDR2 FQNNGV. This CDR3 has 13 residues. The CDR3 is CASSLGSNNEQFF. The CDR3 region has the DNA TGTGCCAGCAGCTTAGGAAGTAACAATGAGCAGTTCTTC.

The CDR3 region has the DNA TGCAGTGCTAGAAAGTCCCCTAGCGGGAGCTCCTACAATGAGCAGTTCTTC. Translation: CSARKSPSGSSYNEQFF. The V and J genes are TRBV20-1 and TRBJ2-1; 10 bases are a match to TRBD2. The CDR3 is made up of 17 amino acids. CDR1 DFQATT and CDR2 SNEGSKA come from the germline V gene (reference sequence). The trim removed 2 bases at V and 0 bases at J, leaving 7 bases unmatched.

This chain joins TRBV7-9 and TRBJ2-6; 7 bases match TRBD1. Per germline, CDR1 SEHNR and CDR2 FQNEAQ (reference sequence). CDR3 size: 19 residues. Germline trimming cut 4 bases from V and 0 bases from J; bases unmatched to any gene: 12. CDR3 protein: CASSSTGPPTLSGANVLTF. As DNA, the CDR3 is TGTGCCAGCAGCTCGACAGGGCCCCCCACCCTCTCTGGGGCCAACGTCCTGACTTTC.

This clonotype was picked up many times. V usage is TRBV7-9 and J usage is TRBJ2-5, with TRBD2 identical over 8 bases. The CDR3 is 17 amino acids. V was clipped by 1 base and J by 6 bases; unmatched bases: 13. CDR1 and CDR2 (germline): SEHNR, FQNEAQ (reference sequence). CDR3 in DNA: TGTGCCAGCAGCTTAGAACTTACTTCGGGAGGGCAAAAGACCCAGTACTTC. It translates to CASSLELTSGGQKTQYF.

This clonotype appeared a few times. The gene calls are TRBV5-5 and TRBJ2-2, with a weak D call TRBD1 (5 bases). Trimming removed 2 bases at V and 6 bases at J, with 11 bases between. Germline values: CDR1 SGHKS, CDR2 YYEKEE (reference sequence). The length of the CDR3 is 14 residues. The CDR3: CASSLSLGAGELFF. CDR3 bases: TGTGCCAGCAGCTTATCTCTAGGGGCCGGGGAGCTGTTTTTT. The full variable domain, completed using reference TRBV5-5 and TRBJ2-2, is DAGVTQSPTHLIKTRGQQVTLRCSPISGHKSVSWYQQVLGQGPQFIFQYYEKEERGRGNFPDRFSARQFPNYSSELNVNALLLGDSALYLCASSLSLGAGELFFGEGSRLTVL.

This clonotype was seen many times. This sequence joins TRBV20-1 and TRBJ2-5, with 10 bases lining up with TRBD1. CDR3 length: 16 residues. V lost 1 base and J lost 7; bases outside the gene matches: 12. Germline values: CDR1 DFQATT, CDR2 SNEGSKA (reference sequence). For the CDR3, the DNA is TGCAGTGCTAGAGCAAGGACAGGGGGTAATTTAGGGACCCAGTACTTC. Its translation: CSARARTGGNLGTQYF.

On this clonotype: A read error may explain this, as a much larger clone is one base away. The chain couples TRBV11-3 to TRBJ1-1; TRBD1 matches 8 bases. CDR3 length equals 14 residues. Germline V gene data show CDR1 as SGHNT and CDR2 as YENEEA. V was pared by 7 bases and J by 1 base, with 5 bases of the junction left unmatched. The CDR3 loop is CASIWGQENTEAFF. The CDR3 DNA reads TGTGCCAGCATCTGGGGACAGGAGAACACTGAAGCTTTCTTT.

This chain links TRBV19 with TRBJ2-1, with D maybe TRBD2 (6 bases). The germline V and J ends were trimmed by 1 base and 6 bases, with 10 bases remaining between them. The germline CDR1 and CDR2 sequences are LNHDA and SQIVND (reference sequence). The CDR3 runs to 14 residues. This CDR3 reads CASSIAGGTNEQFF. CDR3 in DNA: TGTGCCAGTAGTATAGCGGGCGGGACCAATGAGCAGTTCTTC.

V is TRBV7-9 and J is TRBJ2-1; 15 bases fit TRBD2. CDR1 and CDR2 from the germline V gene are SEHNR and FQNEAQ (reference sequence). After removal of 2 bases from V and 7 bases from J, the junction contained 9 bases not matched to a gene. The CDR3 is made up of 18 amino acids. This chain's CDR3 is CASSLPRTSGRGGNEQFF. In DNA form, the CDR3 reads TGTGCCAGCAGCTTACCCCGGACTAGCGGGAGGGGGGGGAATGAGCAGTTCTTC.

The table lists this clonotype with many counts. The CDR3 nucleotides are TGCAGTGCTCCTCGGACAGGGAGCATGAACACTGAAGCTTTCTTT. Translating it yields CSAPRTGSMNTEAFF. The V call is TRBV20-1, the J call TRBJ1-1; 8 positions match TRBD1. There are 15 residues in the CDR3. Germline V gene sequence: CDR1 DFQATT, CDR2 SNEGSKA (reference sequence). V shed 5 bases, J shed 0 bases, and the junction held 8 bases outside the gene matches.

The chain is built from TRBV20-1 and TRBJ2-5; 8 bases line up with TRBD1. Germline trimming cut 4 bases from V and 1 base from J; bases unmatched to any gene: 8. CDR1 and CDR2 from the germline V gene are DFQATT and SNEGSKA (reference sequence). The CDR3 extends over 15 amino acids. The chain's CDR3 is CSATRRDRPQETQYF. The CDR3 region has the DNA TGCAGTGCTACTAGACGGGACAGGCCCCAAGAGACCCAGTACTTC.

Many counts were recorded for this clonotype. In DNA, the CDR3 is TGTGCCATCACTGTCGACAGGGAAATCACTGAAGCTTTCTTT. It specifies CAITVDREITEAFF. This chain joins TRBV28 and TRBJ1-1; 7 nucleotides match TRBD1. CDR1 is MDHEN, CDR2 SYDVKM, per germline. The CDR3 sequence is 14 residues long. V shed 10 bases, J shed 4 bases, and the junction held 12 bases outside the gene matches.

CDR3 coding DNA: TGTGCCAGTAGTAAAGATCAGCTGAACACTGAAGCTTTCTTT. Its translation: CASSKDQLNTEAFF. The rearrangement links TRBV19 to TRBJ1-1, with D unresolved. Deletions cut 4 bases from V and 0 bases from J, with 9 bases between. This CDR3 has 14 residues. Germline loops: CDR1 LNHDA, CDR2 SQIVND (reference sequence).

Details on this clonotype: It may be a read error: a sequence one base away is much more abundant. The gene calls are TRBV10-3 and TRBJ2-3; 8 bases are a match to TRBD1. Trimming took 6 bases from V and 6 from J; bases not matched to a gene: 8. CDR3 size: 14 residues. Germline-derived CDR1 and CDR2 are ENHRY and SYGVKD. The CDR3 sequence: CAIRGTGGTDTQYF. The CDR3 DNA reads TGTGCCATCAGAGGGACAGGAGGAACGGATACGCAGTATTTT.

This clonotype was picked up many times. The CDR3, as DNA: TGTGCCAGCAGCTTAGCTGGGACAGGGGAAGAGACCCAGTACTTC. Translating gives CASSLAGTGEETQYF. J is TRBJ2-5 and V is TRBV7-2, with TRBD1 matching over 10 bases. Trimming cost V 0 bases and J 3 bases; bases outside gene matches: 1. From germline, CDR1 is SGHTA and CDR2 FQGNSA. This CDR3 spans 15 amino acids.

This clonotype was found a few times. V and J are TRBV10-3 and TRBJ2-2; 7 nucleotides line up with TRBD2. Trimming cost V 5 bases and J 5 bases; bases outside gene matches: 8. The CDR3 covers 15 residues. CDR1 is ENHRY, CDR2 SYGVKD, per germline. The CDR3 nucleotides are TGTGCCATCAGTCCCTCGCGCGGGGGTACCGGGGAGCTGTTTTTT. Its protein is CAISPSRGGTGELFF.

This clonotype was seen many times. The CDR3 protein is CASSSYLGRETQYF. In DNA, the CDR3 is TGTGCCAGCAGCTCATACCTCGGGAGAGAGACCCAGTACTTC. The chain carries TRBV7-2 and TRBJ2-5; perhaps TRBD2 as D (6 bases). Germline V gives CDR1 SGHTA, CDR2 FQGNSA. Trimming left V 4 bases short and J 4 bases short, with 13 bases between. The CDR3 runs 14 residues.

This clonotype has at least ten counts. The V and J genes are TRBV28 and TRBJ2-5; TRBD1 matches 7 bases. The V and J ends lost 3 bases and 1 base, in that order; junction bases with no gene match: 5. Germline loops: CDR1 MDHEN, CDR2 SYDVKM. CDR3 length equals 15 residues. CDR3 protein: CASSFDRDGQETQYF. CDR3 nucleotides: TGTGCCAGCAGTTTCGACAGGGACGGCCAAGAGACCCAGTACTTC.

This clonotype showed up just a few times. The chain carries TRBV6-1 and TRBJ2-7; a possible D gene is TRBD1 (6 bases). CDR3 size: 14 residues. From germline, CDR1 is MNHNS and CDR2 SASEGT. Trimming left V 1 base short and J 9 bases short, with 16 bases between. Here the CDR3 reads CASSEEGELLAQYF. In DNA form, the CDR3 reads TGTGCCAGCAGTGAAGAGGGGGAGCTACTGGCGCAGTACTTC.

This clonotype has a count of ten or more. This sequence joins TRBV27 and TRBJ2-1, with D perhaps assigned TRBD1 or TRBD2 (5 bases each). The CDR3 is 12 amino acids. Per germline, CDR1 MNHEY and CDR2 SMNVEV (reference sequence). The ends were cut back, 3 bases at V and 7 bases at J, with 7 bases in the middle. The CDR3 sequence: CASSLWGNEQFF. The CDR3 region has the DNA TGTGCCAGCAGTTTGTGGGGGAATGAGCAGTTCTTC.

This clonotype was counted many times. The chain uses TRBV28 and TRBJ2-7; D gene uncertain. The germline CDR1 and CDR2 sequences are MDHEN and SYDVKM. Trimming pared 6 bases from V and 5 bases from J, leaving 11 bases between. CDR3 length equals 12 residues. The CDR3 nucleotides read TGTGCCAGCAGCAGCCCTACCGACGAGCAGTACTTC. As protein: CASSSPTDEQYF.